These T cell receptor beta chains were read from a single sample in a study of shared clonotypes between healthy human individuals. TCRdb's table, derived via immunoSEQ multiplex PCR, lists solely in-frame clones and lacks some. The repertoire holds over a million clones, with around 97% as singletons. The sequenced sample was naive CD4+ T cells sorted from blood. The receptor set was obtained from a man aged 25 to 40 in good health. Both conserved end residues are part of each CDR3. The D gene is left open where the match is weak. Expanded clones are given a class, and other clones once, few, many or no size at all.

D: TRBD2; size: -; V: TRBV5-4; J: TRBJ2-7; CDR3: CASSLGTSVIYEQYF; DNA: TGTGCCAGCAGCTTAGGGACTAGCGTGATCTACGAGCAGTACTTC
D: TRBD1; size: -; V: TRBV19; J: TRBJ2-2; CDR3: CASRATGPTGELFF; DNA: TGTGCCAGTCGGGCGACAGGGCCCACCGGGGAGCTGTTTTTT
D: -; size: -; V: TRBV7-2; J: TRBJ2-3; CDR3: CASSPMGSRTPTDTQYF; DNA: TGTGCCAGCAGCCCCATGGGCAGTCGGACGCCCACAGATACGCAGTATTTT
D: -; size: -; V: TRBV2; J: TRBJ2-7; CDR3: CASSDLGEQYF; DNA: TGTGCCAGCAGTGACCTTGGGGAGCAGTACTTC
D: TRBD2; size: -; V: TRBV7-2; J: TRBJ2-1; CDR3: CASSLAPTSGSNEQFF; DNA: TGTGCCAGCAGCTTAGCCCCGACTAGCGGGAGCAATGAGCAGTTCTTC
D: TRBD2; size: -; V: TRBV4-3; J: TRBJ2-2; CDR3: CASSQDHYGLAGELFF; DNA: TGCGCCAGCAGCCAAGATCATTACGGACTAGCCGGGGAGCTGTTTTTT
D: -; size: -; V: TRBV10-2; J: TRBJ2-7; CDR3: CASSDTGRSSYEQYF; DNA: TGCGCCAGCAGTGATACGGGAAGGAGCTCCTACGAGCAGTACTTC
D: -; size: once; V: TRBV7-2; J: TRBJ2-5; CDR3: CASSSSGVGETQYF; DNA: TGTGCCAGCAGCTCCTCCGGGGTGGGAGAGACCCAGTACTTC
D: TRBD1; size: -; V: TRBV7-9; J: TRBJ2-7; CDR3: CASSSPGGVSPGEQYF; DNA: TGTGCCAGCAGTTCTCCAGGGGGCGTTTCCCCCGGGGAGCAGTACTTC
D: TRBD1; size: once; V: TRBV4-1; J: TRBJ2-3; CDR3: CASSQGGTGSTDTQYF; DNA: TGCGCCAGCAGCCAAGGGGGGACAGGGTCCACAGATACGCAGTATTTT
D: -; size: -; V: TRBV5-4; J: TRBJ2-3; CDR3: CASSLRTGRLSTDTQYF; DNA: TGTGCCAGCAGCTTACGGACGGGCCGGTTAAGCACAGATACGCAGTATTTT
D: -; size: -; V: TRBV28; J: TRBJ1-5; CDR3: CASSPTRTGRNQPQHF; DNA: TGTGCCAGCAGCCCTACGCGAACAGGGAGGAATCAGCCCCAGCATTTT
D: TRBD2; size: -; V: TRBV27; J: TRBJ2-6; CDR3: CASTGLAGRSSGANVLTF; DNA: TGTGCCAGCACCGGACTAGCGGGTAGGAGCTCTGGGGCCAACGTCCTGACTTTC
D: -; size: -; V: TRBV6-5; J: TRBJ1-2; CDR3: CASSYNGGANYGYTF; DNA: TGTGCCAGCAGTTACAACGGGGGTGCTAACTATGGCTACACCTTC
D: -; size: -; V: TRBV14; J: TRBJ2-3; CDR3: CASRRAGSTDTQYF; DNA: TGTGCCAGCAGACGGGCAGGGAGCACAGATACGCAGTATTTT
D: -; size: -; V: TRBV13; J: TRBJ2-5; CDR3: CASSLSAFSETQYF; DNA: TGTGCCAGCAGCTTATCGGCTTTCTCAGAGACCCAGTACTTC
D: TRBD2; size: -; V: TRBV7-2; J: TRBJ2-1; CDR3: CASSLVGSGGFEQFF; DNA: TGTGCCAGCAGCTTAGTGGGTAGCGGGGGATTTGAGCAGTTCTTC
D: TRBD2; size: -; V: TRBV14; J: TRBJ2-5; CDR3: CASSQGHWTSGRAQETQYF; DNA: TGTGCCAGCAGCCAAGGACACTGGACTAGCGGGAGGGCCCAAGAGACCCAGTACTTC
D: TRBD1; size: -; V: TRBV19; J: TRBJ2-5; CDR3: CASSIDPQGETQYF; DNA: TGTGCCAGTAGTATAGATCCACAGGGGGAGACCCAGTACTTC
D: -; size: -; V: TRBV5-1; J: TRBJ1-4; CDR3: CASSQDGNEKLFF; DNA: TGCGCCAGCAGCCAGGACGGGAATGAAAAACTGTTTTTT
D: TRBD2; size: -; V: TRBV18; J: TRBJ2-7; CDR3: CASSVGTSSYEQYF; DNA: TGTGCCAGCTCGGTAGGGACTAGCAGTTACGAGCAGTACTTC
D: TRBD1; size: -; V: TRBV10-3; J: TRBJ2-1; CDR3: CANGQGRDNEQFF; DNA: TGTGCCAACGGACAGGGGAGGGATAATGAGCAGTTCTTC